This record looks at one T cell receptor (beta chain) sequence and its context. Its antigen specificity is not known. Qualities for individual bases were not recorded, and no much larger clone is one base off. The CDR3 measures 14 amino acids from cysteine to phenylalanine. Of all the DNA, just the CDR3 is kept, 42 bases in frame from base 1. CDR1 and CDR2 (MNHEY, SMNVEV) derive from the germline V gene (reference sequence). The trim is 3 bases for V and 6 bases for J, with a gap of 14 bases between the germline ends. The library was obtained by the immunoSEQ multiplex PCR assay. The paper's data handling went like this. A statistical classification framework was built for diagnosing cytomegalovirus status from the catalog of TCR beta chain sequences. As stored in TCRdb, this immuneACCESS dataset retains in-frame rearrangements with V and J assigned. A fraction of the clones does not appear; measured against another copy, unresolved V genes explain less than half of the discrepancy, and the remainder lacks a known reason. V, J and clone size reflect that table, while D and trimming were determined from the DNA. Across this sample there are about 200,000 clones, with roughly 80% seen only once. 4.5% to 6% of the sample is taken by the ten largest.

The data were obtained in a study of cytomegalovirus exposure and HLA in healthy donors (dated by TCRdb to the late 2010s). About the investigation overall: A later analysis indicated that the 90 to 150 validation repertoires were generated on the platform also employed for the 650 to 850 repertoires of the first cohort. The study aimed to test whether signatures of past pathogen exposure could be identified by cataloging public T cell receptors. Besides the first cohort of some 670 subjects, a separate validation cohort made up of over 100 different subjects was used. The study combined high-throughput TCR immunosequencing, statistical association of individual TCRs with disease status, and machine learning to predict cytomegalovirus infection status. Summary of the overall study and its limitations: In vitro tests confirmed that a few of the cytomegalovirus-associated TCR beta chains recognize cytomegalovirus antigens. It was suggested by the authors that the approach could potentially be generalized to other disease states and immunological phenotypes. In both the original and validation cohorts, the classifier was reported to diagnose cytomegalovirus status with high specificity and sensitivity. The study gave a list of under 200 TCR beta chains associated with cytomegalovirus. A later analysis had no HLA typing for the validation cohort, so co-occurrence there was scored across all 130 or so repertoires. Most TCR sequences were observed very rarely across donors, whereas some public TCRs were present in many individuals. A later analysis found that TCRs clustered in the first cohort also tended to co-occur in the 100 to 150 validation repertoires, with just under 95% of cluster scores above 0.

Donors formed part of the validation cohort, which comprised over a hundred subjects and was distinct from the first cohort of 670 or so subjects. The sequence was collected from a woman between 18 and 29 years old in good health and CMV-seronegative. The V and J genes are TRBV27 and TRBJ1-1, with the D gene call left open. Sequenced material: PBMCs. Read as DNA, the sequence is TGTGCCAGCAGTTTTTCCAGTGTCGGCGCTGAAGCTTTCTTT. It translates as CASSFSSVGAEAFF.